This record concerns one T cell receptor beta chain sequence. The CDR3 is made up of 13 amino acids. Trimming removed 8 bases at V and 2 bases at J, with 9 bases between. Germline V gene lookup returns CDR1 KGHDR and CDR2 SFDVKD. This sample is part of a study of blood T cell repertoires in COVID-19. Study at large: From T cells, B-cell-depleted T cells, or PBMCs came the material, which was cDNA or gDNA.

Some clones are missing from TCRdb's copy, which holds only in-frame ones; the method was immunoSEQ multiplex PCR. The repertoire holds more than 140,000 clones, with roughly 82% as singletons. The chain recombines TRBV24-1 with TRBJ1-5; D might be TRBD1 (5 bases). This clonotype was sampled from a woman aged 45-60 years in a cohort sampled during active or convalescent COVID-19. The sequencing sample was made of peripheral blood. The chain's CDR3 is CATIKGGNQPQHF. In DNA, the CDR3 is TGTGCCACCATTAAAGGGGGCAATCAGCCCCAGCATTTT.